Each of the 14 T cell receptor beta chains below was sequenced from the same sample in a study of post-analysis software for immune sequencing data. What these receptors recognize is not known. Built from TCR beta cDNA, the libraries had unique molecular identifiers in them. MiXCR, run by TCRdb on the PCR reads, gives a single entry per CDR3 protein. Of hundreds of thousands of distinct CDR3 sequences in the sample, just under 30% were seen once. Notes on the study in general: TRBV segments more frequent in patients than in controls numbered roughly 5 and included TRBV5-6, TRBV5-1 and TRBV20-1.

Sequenced input: blood. All receptors come from a girl aged 10-17 years with multiple sclerosis.

J is TRBJ1-5 and V is TRBV24-1; TRBD1 might be the D (5 bases). Deletions cut 3 bases from V and 0 bases from J, with 11 bases between. The CDR3 has 16 residues. Germline V gene lookup returns CDR1 KGHDR and CDR2 SFDVKD. The CDR3 sequence is CATSDPRTNSNQPQHF. The CDR3 DNA sequence: TGTGCCACCAGTGATCCCCGGACAAATAGCAATCAGCCCCAGCATTTT.

The rearrangement uses TRBV9 and TRBJ2-5, with 8 nucleotides matching TRBD2. Germline V gives CDR1 SGDLS, CDR2 YYNGEE. This CDR3 comprises 16 residues. Unmatched junction bases numbered 5, after V lost 0 bases and J lost 1 base. The CDR3 is CASSVGAGGSQETQYF. As DNA, the CDR3 is TGTGCCAGCAGCGTAGGGGCGGGAGGCTCCCAAGAGACCCAGTACTTC.

This clonotype was seen a few times. The chain is built from TRBV7-9 and TRBJ2-7, with a weak D call TRBD1 (6 bases). CDR1 is SEHNR, CDR2 FQNEAQ, per germline (reference sequence). There are 14 residues in the CDR3. Trimming took 4 bases from V and 0 from J, leaving 10 bases between them. The CDR3 is CASSSGHLSYEQYF. The CDR3 DNA follows: TGTGCCAGCAGCTCGGGACACCTCTCCTACGAGCAGTACTTC.

There are many counts of this clonotype. This chain uses TRBV29-1 with TRBJ2-7; D may be TRBD1 (5 bases). This CDR3 has 15 residues. Germline V gene sequence: CDR1 SQVTM, CDR2 ANQGSEA. The V end was cut by 7 bases, the J end by 3 bases, with 22 bases between. The CDR3 region is CSARVGASVNYEQYF. Written as DNA, the CDR3 is TGCAGCGCCCGAGTAGGGGCCTCGGTCAACTACGAGCAGTACTTC.

The table lists this clonotype with a few counts. The chain is built from TRBV20-1 and TRBJ2-1; D call uncertain. CDR1 and CDR2 (germline): DFQATT, SNEGSKA (reference sequence). The CDR3 runs 16 residues. V lost 6 bases to trimming and J lost 0 bases, with 18 bases between them. The DNA of the CDR3 is TGCAGTGCCCCATTCTTAACCGGTCGCTCCTACAATGAGCAGTTCTTC. Translating it yields CSAPFLTGRSYNEQFF.

The rearrangement uses TRBV29-1 and TRBJ2-3, with a possible D match to TRBD2 (6 bases). The V gene's germline CDR1 is SQVTM and CDR2 ANQGSEA. This CDR3 contains 14 residues. Trimming took 4 bases from V and 0 from J, leaving 11 bases between them. The CDR3 region is CSVGYGTSTDTQYF. The CDR3 coding sequence is TGCAGCGTTGGGTACGGGACTAGCACAGATACGCAGTATTTT.

Worth noting for this clonotype: One end of the junction fails to match germline, which may point to a read error. This chain links TRBV10-3 with TRBJ2-1, with 10 bases identical to TRBD2. The CDR3 extends over 20 amino acids. CDR1 and CDR2 from the germline V gene are ENHRY and SYGVKD. The CDR3 DNA is TGTGCCATCAGTGAGTCTGCAGCGGGAGGGACCCCGGGGTCCTACAATGAGAAGTTCTTC. It codes for CAISESAAGGTPGSYNEKFF.

The V gene is TRBV7-2, the J gene TRBJ1-3; 9 bases are shared with TRBD1. The CDR3 spans 18 residues. Germline CDR1 reads SGHTA; CDR2 reads FQGNSA. V shed 5 bases and J 2 bases; nucleotides not matched to a gene: 13. The DNA of the CDR3 is TGTGCCAGCAGCGGAATACCCGGGACAGGGAGTGCTGGAAACACCATATATTTT. As protein: CASSGIPGTGSAGNTIYF.

This chain links TRBV10-3 with TRBJ1-1; possibly TRBD1 for D (5 bases). This CDR3 contains 15 residues. Germline CDR1 reads ENHRY; CDR2 reads SYGVKD. V was shortened by 4 bases and J by 6 bases, with 18 bases between the two germline ends. The CDR3 reads CAISGNRQSNSEAFF. CDR3 sequence (DNA): TGTGCCATCAGTGGAAACAGGCAATCCAATTCTGAAGCTTTCTTT.

The rearrangement joins TRBV20-1 to TRBJ2-3; tentative D call: TRBD2 (6 bases). Trimming took 5 bases from V and 2 from J, leaving 20 bases between them. Germline V lookup: CDR1 DFQATT, CDR2 SNEGSKA (reference sequence). The length of the CDR3 is 16 residues. The CDR3 loop is CSAPPRRSGSTDTQYF. CDR3 bases: TGCAGTGCTCCCCCTAGGAGGAGCGGGTCCACAGATACGCAGTATTTT.

The rearrangement links TRBV28 to TRBJ2-7; maybe TRBD1 (6 bases). Trimming removed 5 bases from V and 6 bases from J, with 11 bases in between. This CDR3 contains 12 residues. Germline V lookup: CDR1 MDHEN, CDR2 SYDVKM. The CDR3 is CASSHSGVEQYF. The CDR3 DNA follows: TGTGCCAGCAGTCACTCAGGGGTCGAGCAGTACTTC.

This clonotype was seen more than once but under ten times. V and J are TRBV20-1 and TRBJ1-5; no definite D call. The V end was cut by 0 bases, the J end by 2 bases, with 17 bases between. The germline gives CDR1 DFQATT, CDR2 SNEGSKA (reference sequence). CDR3 size: 17 residues. CDR3: CSARDTGGSLGNQPQHF. The CDR3 region has the DNA TGCAGTGCTAGAGATACCGGCGGGTCCCTTGGCAATCAGCCCCAGCATTTT.

The chain recombines TRBV20-1 with TRBJ2-3, with 7 bases lining up with TRBD2. This CDR3 has 14 residues. The germline V gene has CDR1 DFQATT and CDR2 SNEGSKA (reference sequence). Germline trimming cut 5 bases from V and 1 base from J; bases unmatched to any gene: 6. The CDR3 region has the DNA TGCAGTGCTTGGGAGGGGTATGGCACAGATACGCAGTATTTT. Protein sequence: CSAWEGYGTDTQYF.

The chain carries TRBV7-6 and TRBJ2-5; D might be TRBD1 (5 bases). V lost 1 base to trimming and J lost 7 bases, with 16 bases between them. The CDR3 totals 15 residues. Per the germline V gene, CDR1 is SGHVS and CDR2 is FNYEAQ. This CDR3 reads CASSLVLTGTGTQYF. CDR3 DNA: TGTGCCAGCAGCTTAGTTCTTACAGGAACAGGGACCCAGTACTTC.